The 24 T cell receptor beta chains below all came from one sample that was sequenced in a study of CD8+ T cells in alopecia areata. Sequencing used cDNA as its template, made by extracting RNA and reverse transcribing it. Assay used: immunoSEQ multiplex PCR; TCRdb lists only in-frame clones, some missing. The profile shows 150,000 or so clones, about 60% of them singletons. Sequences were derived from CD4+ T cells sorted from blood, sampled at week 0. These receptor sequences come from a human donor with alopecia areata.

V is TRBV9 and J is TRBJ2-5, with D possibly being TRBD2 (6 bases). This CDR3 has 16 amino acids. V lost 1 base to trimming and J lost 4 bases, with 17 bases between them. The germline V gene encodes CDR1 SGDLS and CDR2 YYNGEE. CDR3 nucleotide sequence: TGTGCCAGCAGCGTAACACTAGCCGACTTCGGAGAGACCCAGTACTTC. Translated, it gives CASSVTLADFGETQYF.

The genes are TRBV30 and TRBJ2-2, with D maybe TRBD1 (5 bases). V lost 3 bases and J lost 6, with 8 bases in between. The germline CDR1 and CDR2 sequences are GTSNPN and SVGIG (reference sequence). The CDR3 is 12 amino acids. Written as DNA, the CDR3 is TGTGCCTGGAGGCAGGGCCCCGGGGAGCTGTTTTTT. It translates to CAWRQGPGELFF.

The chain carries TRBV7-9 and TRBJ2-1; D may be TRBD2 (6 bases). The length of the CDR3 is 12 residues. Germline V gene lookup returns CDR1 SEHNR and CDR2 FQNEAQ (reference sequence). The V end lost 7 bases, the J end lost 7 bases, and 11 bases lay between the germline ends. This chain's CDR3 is CASTPGENEQFF. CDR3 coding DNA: TGTGCCAGCACCCCGGGGGAGAATGAGCAGTTCTTC.

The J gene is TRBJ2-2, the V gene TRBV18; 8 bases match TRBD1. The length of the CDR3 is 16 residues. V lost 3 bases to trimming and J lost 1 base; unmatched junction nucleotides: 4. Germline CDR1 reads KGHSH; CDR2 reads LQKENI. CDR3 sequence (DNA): TGTGCCAGCTCACCTGACAGGGGACGGAACACCGGGGAGCTGTTTTTT. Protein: CASSPDRGRNTGELFF.

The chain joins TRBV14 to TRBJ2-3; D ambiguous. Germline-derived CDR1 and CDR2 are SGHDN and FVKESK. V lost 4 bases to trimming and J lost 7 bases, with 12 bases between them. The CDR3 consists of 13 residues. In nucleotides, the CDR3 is TGTGCCAGCAGCCGTTCAACGGGCCATACGCAGTATTTT. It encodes CASSRSTGHTQYF. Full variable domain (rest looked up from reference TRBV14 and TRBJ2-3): EAGVTQFPSHSVIEKGQTVTLRCDPISGHDNLYWYRRVMGKEIKFLLHFVKESKQDESGMPNNRFLAERTGGTYSTLKVQPAELEDSGVYFCASSRSTGHTQYFGPGTRLTVL.

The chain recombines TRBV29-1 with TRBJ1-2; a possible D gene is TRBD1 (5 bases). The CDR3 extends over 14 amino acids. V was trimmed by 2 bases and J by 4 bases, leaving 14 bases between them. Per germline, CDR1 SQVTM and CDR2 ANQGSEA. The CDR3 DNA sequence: TGCAGCGTTGAACTTACGGGAAGGGGCTATGGCTACACCTTC. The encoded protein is CSVELTGRGYGYTF.

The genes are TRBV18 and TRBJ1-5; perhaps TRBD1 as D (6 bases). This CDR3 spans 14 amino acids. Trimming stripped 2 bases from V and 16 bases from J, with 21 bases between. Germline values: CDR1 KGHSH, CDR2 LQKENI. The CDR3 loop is CASSPVSGDTSPHF. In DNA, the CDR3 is TGTGCCAGCTCACCAGTTTCCGGGGACACCAGCCCACATTTT.

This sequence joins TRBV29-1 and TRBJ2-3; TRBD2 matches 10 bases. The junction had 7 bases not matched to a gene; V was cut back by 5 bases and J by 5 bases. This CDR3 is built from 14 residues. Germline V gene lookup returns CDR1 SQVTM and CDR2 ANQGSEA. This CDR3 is CSVPGSGGGDTQYF. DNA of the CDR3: TGCAGCGTTCCTGGAAGCGGGGGGGGAGATACGCAGTATTTT.

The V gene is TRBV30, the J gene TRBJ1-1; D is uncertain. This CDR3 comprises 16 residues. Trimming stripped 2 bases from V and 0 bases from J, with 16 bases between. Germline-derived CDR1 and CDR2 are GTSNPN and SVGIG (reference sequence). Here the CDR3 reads CAWSWAFWRVNTEAFF. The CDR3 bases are TGTGCCTGGAGTTGGGCTTTCTGGCGGGTGAACACTGAAGCTTTCTTT. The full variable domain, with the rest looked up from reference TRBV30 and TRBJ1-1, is SQTIHQWPATLVQPVGSPLSLECTVEGTSNPNLYWYRQAAGRGLQLLFYSVGIGQISSEVPQNLSASRPQDRQFILSSKKLLLSDSGFYLCAWSWAFWRVNTEAFFGQGTRLTVV.

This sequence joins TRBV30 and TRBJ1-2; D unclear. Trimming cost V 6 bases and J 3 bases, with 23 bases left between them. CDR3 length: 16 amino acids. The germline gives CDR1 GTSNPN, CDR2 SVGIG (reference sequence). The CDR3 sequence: CACSRAGAPGDYGYTF. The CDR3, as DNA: TGTGCCTGTTCGAGGGCAGGCGCCCCTGGCGACTATGGCTACACCTTC.

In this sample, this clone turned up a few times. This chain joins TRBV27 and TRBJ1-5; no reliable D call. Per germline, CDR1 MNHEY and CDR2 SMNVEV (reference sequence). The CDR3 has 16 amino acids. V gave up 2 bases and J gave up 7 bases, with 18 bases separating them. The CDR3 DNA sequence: TGTGCCAGCAGTTTAAGGGCAGCTTTTCCGGGGCAGCCCCAGCATTTT. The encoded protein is CASSLRAAFPGQPQHF.

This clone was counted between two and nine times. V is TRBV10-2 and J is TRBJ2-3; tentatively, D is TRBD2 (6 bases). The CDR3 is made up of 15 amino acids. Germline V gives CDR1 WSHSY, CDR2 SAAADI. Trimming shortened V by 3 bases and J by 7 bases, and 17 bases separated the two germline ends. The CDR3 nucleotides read TGCGCCAGCAGTGACCGAGGGCGGGCGGGAAATACGCAGTATTTT. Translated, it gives CASSDRGRAGNTQYF.

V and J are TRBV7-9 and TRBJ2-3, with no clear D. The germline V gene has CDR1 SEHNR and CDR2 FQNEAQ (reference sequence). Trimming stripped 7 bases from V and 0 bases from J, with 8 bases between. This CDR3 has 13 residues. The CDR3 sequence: CASTRSSTDTQYF. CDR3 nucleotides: TGTGCCAGCACCCGGAGCAGCACAGATACGCAGTATTTT.

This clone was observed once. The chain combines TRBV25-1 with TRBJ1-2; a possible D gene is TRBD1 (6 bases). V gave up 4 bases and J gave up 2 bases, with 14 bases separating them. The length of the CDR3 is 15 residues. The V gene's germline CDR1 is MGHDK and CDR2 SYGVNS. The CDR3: CASSGRGPTNYGYTF. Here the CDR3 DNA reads TGTGCCAGCAGTGGTCGGGGGCCAACCAACTATGGCTACACCTTC.

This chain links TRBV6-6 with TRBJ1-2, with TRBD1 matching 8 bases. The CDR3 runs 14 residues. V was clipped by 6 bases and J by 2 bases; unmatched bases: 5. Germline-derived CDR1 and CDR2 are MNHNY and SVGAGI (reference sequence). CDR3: CASSGQGVNYGYTF. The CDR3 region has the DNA TGTGCCAGCAGCGGACAGGGAGTAAACTATGGCTACACCTTC.

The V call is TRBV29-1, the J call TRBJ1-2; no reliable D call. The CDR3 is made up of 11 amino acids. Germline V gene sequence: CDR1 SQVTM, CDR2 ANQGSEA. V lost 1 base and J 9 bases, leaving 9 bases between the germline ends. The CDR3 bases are TGCAGCGTTGAAGGGGGAATCAGCTACACCTTC. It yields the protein CSVEGGISYTF.

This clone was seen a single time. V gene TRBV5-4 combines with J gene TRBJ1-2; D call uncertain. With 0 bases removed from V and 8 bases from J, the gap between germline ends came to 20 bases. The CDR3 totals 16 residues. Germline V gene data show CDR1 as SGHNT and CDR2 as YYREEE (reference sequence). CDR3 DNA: TGTGCCAGCAGCTTGGGAGGACCGGCGAAGGCAAGGGGCTACACCTTC. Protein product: CASSLGGPAKARGYTF.

In nucleotides, the CDR3 is TGCGCCAGCAGCTTGGATGGTAGCACAGATACGCAGTATTTT. Amino acids: CASSLDGSTDTQYF. The chain carries TRBV5-1 and TRBJ2-3, with D uncertain. Germline V lookup: CDR1 SGHRS, CDR2 YFSETQ. Trimming removed 0 bases from V and 0 bases from J, with 5 bases in between. The CDR3 consists of 14 residues. Full variable domain (outside the CDR3, taken from reference TRBV5-1 and TRBJ2-3): KAGVTQTPRYLIKTRGQQVTLSCSPISGHRSVSWYQQTPGQGLQFLFEYFSETQRNKGNFPGRFSGRQFSNSRSEMNVSTLELGDSALYLCASSLDGSTDTQYFGPGTRLTVL.

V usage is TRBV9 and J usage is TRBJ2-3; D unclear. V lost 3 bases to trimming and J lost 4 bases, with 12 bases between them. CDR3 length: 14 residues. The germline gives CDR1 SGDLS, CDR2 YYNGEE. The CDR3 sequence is CASSGPWKPDTQYF. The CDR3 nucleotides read TGTGCCAGCAGCGGCCCGTGGAAGCCAGATACGCAGTATTTT.

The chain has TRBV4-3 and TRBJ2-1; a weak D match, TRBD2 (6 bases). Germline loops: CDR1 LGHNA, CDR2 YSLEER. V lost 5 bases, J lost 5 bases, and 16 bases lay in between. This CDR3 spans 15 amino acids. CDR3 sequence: CASSETTRTHNEQFF. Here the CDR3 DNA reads TGCGCCAGCAGCGAGACGACTAGGACGCACAATGAGCAGTTCTTC.

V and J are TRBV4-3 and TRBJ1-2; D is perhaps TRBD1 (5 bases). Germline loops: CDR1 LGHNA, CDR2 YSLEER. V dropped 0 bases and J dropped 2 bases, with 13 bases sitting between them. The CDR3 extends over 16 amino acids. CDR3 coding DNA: TGCGCCAGCAGCCAAGACCGGGGGGGAGGGAACTATGGCTACACCTTC. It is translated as CASSQDRGGGNYGYTF.

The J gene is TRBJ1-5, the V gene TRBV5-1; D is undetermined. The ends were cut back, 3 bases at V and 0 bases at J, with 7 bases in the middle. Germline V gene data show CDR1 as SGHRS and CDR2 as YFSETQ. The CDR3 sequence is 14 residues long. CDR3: CASSSGDSNQPQHF. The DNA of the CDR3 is TGCGCCAGCAGCTCTGGTGATAGCAATCAGCCCCAGCATTTT.

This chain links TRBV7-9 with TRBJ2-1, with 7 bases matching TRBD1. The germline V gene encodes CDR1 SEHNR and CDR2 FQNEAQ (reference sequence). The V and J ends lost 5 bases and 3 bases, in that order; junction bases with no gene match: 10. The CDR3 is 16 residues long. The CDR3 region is CASSASTGTYYNEQFF. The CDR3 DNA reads TGTGCCAGCAGCGCATCGACAGGGACCTACTACAATGAGCAGTTCTTC.

The CDR3 DNA is TGTGCCTGGGCTGACAGTAGCAATCAGCCCCAGCATTTT. Translated: CAWADSSNQPQHF. The chain uses TRBV30 and TRBJ1-5; TRBD1 is a possible D gene (5 bases). CDR1 is GTSNPN, CDR2 SVGIG, per germline (reference sequence). The CDR3 is 13 residues long. The V and J ends lost 5 bases and 0 bases respectively, with 8 bases between them.